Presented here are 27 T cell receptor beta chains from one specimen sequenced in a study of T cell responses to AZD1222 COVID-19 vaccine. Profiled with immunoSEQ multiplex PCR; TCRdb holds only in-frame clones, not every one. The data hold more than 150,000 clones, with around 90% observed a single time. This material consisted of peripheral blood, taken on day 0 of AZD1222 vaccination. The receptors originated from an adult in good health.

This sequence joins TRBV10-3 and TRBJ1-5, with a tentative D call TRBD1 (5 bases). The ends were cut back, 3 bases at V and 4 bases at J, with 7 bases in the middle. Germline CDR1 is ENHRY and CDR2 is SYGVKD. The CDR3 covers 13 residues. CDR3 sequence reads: CAISDRVNQPQHF. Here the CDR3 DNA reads TGTGCCATCAGTGACAGGGTGAATCAGCCCCAGCATTTT.

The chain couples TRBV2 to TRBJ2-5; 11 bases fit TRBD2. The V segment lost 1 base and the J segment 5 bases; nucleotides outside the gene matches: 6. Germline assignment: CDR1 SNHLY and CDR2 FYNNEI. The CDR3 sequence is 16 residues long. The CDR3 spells CASSEGLAGGEETQYF. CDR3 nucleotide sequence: TGTGCCAGCAGTGAAGGTCTAGCGGGAGGTGAGGAGACCCAGTACTTC.

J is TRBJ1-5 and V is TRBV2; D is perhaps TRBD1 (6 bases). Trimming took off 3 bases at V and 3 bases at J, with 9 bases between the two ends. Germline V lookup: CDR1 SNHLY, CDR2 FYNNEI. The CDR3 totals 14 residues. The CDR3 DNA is TGTGCCAGCAGTGAGCAGGGGCTCAATCAGCCCCAGCATTTT. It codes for CASSEQGLNQPQHF. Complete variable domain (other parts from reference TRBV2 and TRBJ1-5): EPEVTQTPSHQVTQMGQEVILRCVPISNHLYFYWYRQILGQKVEFLVSFYNNEISEKSEIFDDQFSVERPDGSNFTLKIRSTKLEDSAMYFCASSEQGLNQPQHFGDGTRLSIL.

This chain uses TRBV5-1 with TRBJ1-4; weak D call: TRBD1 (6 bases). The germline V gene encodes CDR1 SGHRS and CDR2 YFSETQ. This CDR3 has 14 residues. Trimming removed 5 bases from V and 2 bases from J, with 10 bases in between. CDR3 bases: TGCGCCAGCAGACAGGACAGCACTAATGAAAAACTGTTTTTT. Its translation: CASRQDSTNEKLFF.

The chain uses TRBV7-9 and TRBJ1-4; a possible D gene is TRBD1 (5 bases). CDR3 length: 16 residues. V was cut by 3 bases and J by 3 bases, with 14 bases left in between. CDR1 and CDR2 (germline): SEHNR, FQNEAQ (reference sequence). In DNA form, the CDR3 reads TGTGCCAGCAGCTTTATGATGGCAGGGCCTAATGAAAAACTGTTTTTT. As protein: CASSFMMAGPNEKLFF.

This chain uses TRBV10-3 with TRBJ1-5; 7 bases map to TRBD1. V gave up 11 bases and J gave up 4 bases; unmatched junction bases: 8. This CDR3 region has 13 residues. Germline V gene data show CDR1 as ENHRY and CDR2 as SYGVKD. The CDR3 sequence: CASQGQTNQPQHF. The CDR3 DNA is TGTGCCTCCCAGGGACAGACGAATCAGCCCCAGCATTTT.

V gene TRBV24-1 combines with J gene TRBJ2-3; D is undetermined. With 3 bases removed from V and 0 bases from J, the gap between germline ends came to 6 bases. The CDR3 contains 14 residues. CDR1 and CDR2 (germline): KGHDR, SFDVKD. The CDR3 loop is CATSDQASTDTQYF. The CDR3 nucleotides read TGTGCCACCAGTGATCAGGCAAGCACAGATACGCAGTATTTT.

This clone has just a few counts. CDR3 protein: CASSPRAYEQYF. The CDR3 region has the DNA TGTGCCAGCTCACCCCGGGCCTACGAGCAGTACTTC. The V call is TRBV18, the J call TRBJ2-7; D call uncertain. V lost 3 bases to trimming and J lost 2 bases, with 5 bases between them. Germline-derived CDR1 and CDR2 are KGHSH and LQKENI. This CDR3 spans 12 amino acids.

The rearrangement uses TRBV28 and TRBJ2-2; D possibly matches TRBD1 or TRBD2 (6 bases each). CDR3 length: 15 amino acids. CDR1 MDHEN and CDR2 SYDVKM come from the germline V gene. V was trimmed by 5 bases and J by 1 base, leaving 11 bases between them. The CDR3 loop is CASSVGGQNTGELFF. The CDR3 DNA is TGTGCCAGCAGTGTGGGGGGACAGAACACCGGGGAGCTGTTTTTT.

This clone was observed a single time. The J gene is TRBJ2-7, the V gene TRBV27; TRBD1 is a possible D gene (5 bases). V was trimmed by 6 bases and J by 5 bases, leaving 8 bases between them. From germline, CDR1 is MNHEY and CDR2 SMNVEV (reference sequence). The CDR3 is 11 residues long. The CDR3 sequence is CASSRQNEQYF. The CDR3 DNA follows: TGTGCCAGCAGCCGACAGAACGAGCAGTACTTC.

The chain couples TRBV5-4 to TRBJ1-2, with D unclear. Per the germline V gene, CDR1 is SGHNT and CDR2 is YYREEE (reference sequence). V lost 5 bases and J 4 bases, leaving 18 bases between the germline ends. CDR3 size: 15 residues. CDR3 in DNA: TGTGCCAGCAGGAGTGACACTCCCCGGGGCTATGGCTACACCTTC. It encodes CASRSDTPRGYGYTF.

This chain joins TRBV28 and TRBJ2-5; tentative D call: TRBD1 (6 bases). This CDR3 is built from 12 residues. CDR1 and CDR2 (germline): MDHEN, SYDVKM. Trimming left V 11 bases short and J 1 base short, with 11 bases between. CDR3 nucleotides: TGTGCCTATGGACAGTCCCAAGAGACCCAGTACTTC. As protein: CAYGQSQETQYF.

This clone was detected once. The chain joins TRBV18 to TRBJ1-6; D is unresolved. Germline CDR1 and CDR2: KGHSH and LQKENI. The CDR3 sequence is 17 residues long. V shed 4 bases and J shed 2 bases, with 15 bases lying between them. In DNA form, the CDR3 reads TGTGCCAGCTCACTGGCCCTGGTGAAGACCTATAATTCACCCCTCCACTTT. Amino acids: CASSLALVKTYNSPLHF. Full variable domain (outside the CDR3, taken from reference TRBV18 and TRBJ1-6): NAGVMQNPRHLVRRRGQEARLRCSPMKGHSHVYWYRQLPEEGLKFMVYLQKENIIDESGMPKERFSAEFPKEGPSILRIQQVVRGDSAAYFCASSLALVKTYNSPLHFGNGTRLTVT.

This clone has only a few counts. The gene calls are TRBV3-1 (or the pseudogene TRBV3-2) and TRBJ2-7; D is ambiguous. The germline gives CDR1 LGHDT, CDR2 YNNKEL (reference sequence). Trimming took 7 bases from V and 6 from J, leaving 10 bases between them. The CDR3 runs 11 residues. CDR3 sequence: CASTALGEQYF. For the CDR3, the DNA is TGTGCCAGCACCGCTCTTGGCGAGCAGTACTTC.

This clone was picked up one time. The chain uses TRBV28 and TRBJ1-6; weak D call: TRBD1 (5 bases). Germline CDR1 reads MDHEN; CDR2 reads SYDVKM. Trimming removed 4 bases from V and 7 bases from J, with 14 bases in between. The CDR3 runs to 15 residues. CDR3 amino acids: CASSSGVGNNSPLHF. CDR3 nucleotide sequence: TGTGCCAGCAGTTCGGGGGTTGGGAACAATTCACCCCTCCACTTT.

Here the CDR3 reads CASSSGQHTGELFF. In nucleotides, the CDR3 is TGTGCCAGTAGTAGTGGACAGCACACCGGGGAGCTGTTTTTT. J is TRBJ2-2 and V is TRBV19, with a weak D call TRBD1 (6 bases). Trimming cost V 4 bases and J 3 bases, with 9 bases left between them. Germline CDR1 reads LNHDA; CDR2 reads SQIVND (reference sequence). The CDR3 extends over 14 amino acids.

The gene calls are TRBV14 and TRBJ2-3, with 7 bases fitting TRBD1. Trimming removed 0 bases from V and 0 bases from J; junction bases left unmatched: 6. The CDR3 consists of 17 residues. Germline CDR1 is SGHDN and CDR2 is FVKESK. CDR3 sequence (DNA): TGTGCCAGCAGCCAAGATATTGGGACAGAGAGCACAGATACGCAGTATTTT. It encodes CASSQDIGTESTDTQYF.

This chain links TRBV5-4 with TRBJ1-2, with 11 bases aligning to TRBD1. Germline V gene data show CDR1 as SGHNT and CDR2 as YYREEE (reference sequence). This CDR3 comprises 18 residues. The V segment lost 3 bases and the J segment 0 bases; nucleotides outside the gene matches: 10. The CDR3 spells CASSSRGGGQGANYGYTF. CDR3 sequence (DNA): TGTGCCAGCAGCTCCCGCGGAGGGGGACAGGGGGCTAACTATGGCTACACCTTC. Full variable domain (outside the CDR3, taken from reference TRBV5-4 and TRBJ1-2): ETGVTQSPTHLIKTRGQQVTLRCSSQSGHNTVSWYQQALGQGPQFIFQYYREEENGRGNFPPRFSGLQFPNYSSELNVNALELDDSALYLCASSSRGGGQGANYGYTFGSGTRLTVV.

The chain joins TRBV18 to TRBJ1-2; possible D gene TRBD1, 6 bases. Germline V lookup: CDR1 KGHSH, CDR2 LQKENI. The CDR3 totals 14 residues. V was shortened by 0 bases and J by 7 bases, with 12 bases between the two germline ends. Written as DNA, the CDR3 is TGTGCCAGCTCACCACCGTGGGGGGCTGGTGGCTACACCTTC. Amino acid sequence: CASSPPWGAGGYTF.

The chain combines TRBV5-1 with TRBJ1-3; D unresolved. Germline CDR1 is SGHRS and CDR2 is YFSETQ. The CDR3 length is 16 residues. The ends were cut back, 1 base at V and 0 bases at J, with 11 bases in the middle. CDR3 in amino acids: CASSLLEVHSGNTIYF. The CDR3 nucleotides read TGCGCCAGCAGCTTGTTGGAGGTCCACTCTGGAAACACCATATATTTT.

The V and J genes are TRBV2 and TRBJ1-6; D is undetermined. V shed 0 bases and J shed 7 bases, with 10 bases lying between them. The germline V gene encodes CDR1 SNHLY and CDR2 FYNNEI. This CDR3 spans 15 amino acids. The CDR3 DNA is TGTGCCAGCAGTGAAGCGCTTCTGAGAAATTCACCCCTCCACTTT. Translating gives CASSEALLRNSPLHF.

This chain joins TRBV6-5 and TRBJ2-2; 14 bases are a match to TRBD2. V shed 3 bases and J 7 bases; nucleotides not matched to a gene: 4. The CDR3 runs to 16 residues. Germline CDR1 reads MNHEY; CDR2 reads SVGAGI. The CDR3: CASSYSGTSGSGELFF. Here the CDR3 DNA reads TGTGCCAGCAGTTATTCCGGGACTAGCGGGAGCGGGGAGCTGTTTTTT.

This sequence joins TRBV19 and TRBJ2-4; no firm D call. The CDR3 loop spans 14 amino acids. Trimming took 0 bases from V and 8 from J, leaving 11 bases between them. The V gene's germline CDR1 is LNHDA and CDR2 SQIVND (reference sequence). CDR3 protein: CASSIDKGSDIQYF. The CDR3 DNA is TGTGCCAGTAGTATAGATAAGGGCTCGGACATTCAGTACTTC.

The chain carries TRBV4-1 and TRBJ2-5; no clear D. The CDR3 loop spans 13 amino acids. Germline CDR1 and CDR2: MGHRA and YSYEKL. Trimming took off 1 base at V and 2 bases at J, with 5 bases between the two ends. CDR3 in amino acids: CASSQGSQETQYF. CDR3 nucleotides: TGCGCCAGCAGCCAAGGGTCTCAAGAGACCCAGTACTTC.

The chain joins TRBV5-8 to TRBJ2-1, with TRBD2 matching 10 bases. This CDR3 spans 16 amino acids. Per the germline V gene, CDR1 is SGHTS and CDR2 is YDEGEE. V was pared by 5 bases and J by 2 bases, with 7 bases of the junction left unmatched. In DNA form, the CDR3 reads TGTGCCAGCAGAGGGGGACTAGCGATCACCTACAATGAGCAGTTCTTC. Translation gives CASRGGLAITYNEQFF.

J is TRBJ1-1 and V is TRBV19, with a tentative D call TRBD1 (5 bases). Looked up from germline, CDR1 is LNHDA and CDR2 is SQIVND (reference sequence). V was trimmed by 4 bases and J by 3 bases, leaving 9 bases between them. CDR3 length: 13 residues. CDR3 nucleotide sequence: TGTGCCAGTAGTAATAGCAGGGACACTGAAGCTTTCTTT. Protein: CASSNSRDTEAFF. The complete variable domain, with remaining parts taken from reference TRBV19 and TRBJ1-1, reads DGGITQSPKYLFRKEGQNVTLSCEQNLNHDAMYWYRQDPGQGLRLIYYSQIVNDFQKGDIAEGYSVSREKKESFPLTVTSAQKNPTAFYLCASSNSRDTEAFFGQGTRLTVV.

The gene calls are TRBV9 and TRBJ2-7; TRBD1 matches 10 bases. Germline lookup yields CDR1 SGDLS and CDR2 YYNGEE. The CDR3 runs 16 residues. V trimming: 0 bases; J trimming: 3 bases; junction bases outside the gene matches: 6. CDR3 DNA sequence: TGTGCCAGCAGCGTAGGCGCCGGGACAGGGGACTACGAGCAGTACTTC. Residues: CASSVGAGTGDYEQYF.